The TCR beta chain described here comes from a study of blood T cell repertoires in COVID-19. Turning to the study itself: Spain, Italy and the United States supplied samples that represented acute and convalescent COVID-19.

Participants came from roughly 23 US areas, aged about 18 to 100 years. Cohorts were determined from participant-reported clinical history. Trimming stripped 8 bases from V and 4 bases from J, with 6 bases between. CDR3 length: 11 amino acids. Germline loops: CDR1 MDHEN, CDR2 SYDVKM. In the authors' workflow: Quantification of nucleated cells was approximated via reference gene primer amplification. The method was immunoSEQ multiplex PCR; TCRdb's version includes in-frame clones alone and lacks a portion of them. The V and J calls and clone size come from that table; D and trimming were worked out from the DNA. Of hundreds of thousands of clones listed, around 87% are singletons.

Specimen: PBMCs or T cells enriched from blood (not recorded which). The gene calls are TRBV28 and TRBJ1-5, with unresolved D. The clonotype was recovered from a woman aged 50 to 60 who had recovered from COVID-19. CDR3 DNA: TGTGCCAGCGCGGATAATCAGCCCCAGCATTTT. Protein product: CASADNQPQHF.